A selection of T cell receptor beta chains follows, all from one sample in a study of T-cell reconstitution after alpha-beta-depleted transplantation in children. TCRdb reanalysed the PCR reads using MiXCR and keeps one entry per CDR3 protein. The data hold over 400,000 distinct CDR3 sequences, with approximately 13% observed a single time. The sequenced sample was PBMCs from the stem cell graft donor, obtained from the stem cell graft. The receptors derive from a human donor who donated a stem cell graft to a child with combined immunodeficiency. CDR3s include the opening cysteine and the closing phenylalanine or tryptophan. The D gene is left open where the match is weak. Size tells how often a clone was seen (once, few, many) or the class of an expanded clone, and some rows leave it out.

J	D	size	V	CDR3	DNA
TRBJ2-3	-	many	TRBV5-6	CASSLYARLTDTQYF	TGTGCCAGCAGCTTGTACGCGCGGCTCACAGATACGCAGTATTTT
TRBJ1-2	-	few	TRBV12-3/TRBV12-4	CASSSHPGGVVGYTF	TGTGCCAGCAGTTCCCATCCGGGCGGTGTAGTTGGCTACACCTTC
TRBJ2-7	TRBD2	many	TRBV29-1	CSVAGLAAYEQYF	TGCAGCGTTGCTGGACTAGCGGCCTACGAGCAGTACTTC
TRBJ1-5	TRBD1	-	TRBV12-3/TRBV12-4	CASSRGREVQPQHF	TGTGCCAGCAGTAGGGGGCGGGAGGTTCAGCCCCAGCATTTT
TRBJ2-1	-	many	TRBV20-1	CSAPIEGPWSEQFF	TGCAGTGCACCGATAGAAGGGCCCTGGAGTGAGCAGTTCTTC
TRBJ2-1	TRBD2	-	TRBV5-6	CASSSQTSFPLNEQFF	TGTGCCAGCAGCTCCCAGACTAGCTTTCCTCTCAATGAGCAGTTCTTC
TRBJ1-1	-	few	TRBV6-6	CASRLFMNTEAFF	TGTGCCAGCAGACTTTTCATGAACACTGAAGCTTTCTTT
TRBJ1-2	-	-	TRBV7-9	CASSLGSEVNYGYTF	TGTGCCAGCAGCTTGGGGTCCGAGGTTAACTATGGCTACACCTTC
TRBJ2-3	-	-	TRBV6-2/TRBV6-3	CASSTAPYGDTQYF	TGTGCCAGCAGCACCGCTCCCTACGGGGATACGCAGTATTTT
TRBJ1-1	-	-	TRBV5-6	CASSLGDRPPEAFF	TGTGCCAGCAGCTTGGGGGACCGTCCCCCTGAAGCTTTCTTT
TRBJ2-5	TRBD1	many	TRBV5-1	CASRSRGQGGETQYF	TGCGCCAGCAGATCCCGGGGACAGGGAGGAGAGACCCAGTACTTC
TRBJ2-2	-	few	TRBV12-3/TRBV12-4	CASSGQATGELFF	TGTGCCAGCAGTGGGCAGGCCACCGGGGAGCTGTTTTTT
TRBJ2-3	TRBD2	few	TRBV9	CASTPRGASGGTDTQYF	TGTGCCAGCACCCCCCGGGGGGCTAGCGGGGGCACAGATACGCAGTATTTT
TRBJ1-1	-	-	TRBV4-3	CASSQFLRQSNTEAFF	TGCGCCAGCAGCCAATTCCTCAGACAGTCGAACACTGAAGCTTTCTTT
TRBJ2-3	-	many	TRBV4-3	CASSQEGLGTDTQYF	TGCGCCAGCAGCCAAGAGGGGTTAGGCACAGATACGCAGTATTTT
TRBJ2-1	TRBD2	few	TRBV3-1	CASSQGWGGTTNEQFF	TGTGCCAGCAGCCAAGGTTGGGGCGGGACTACCAATGAGCAGTTCTTC
TRBJ2-3	-	many	TRBV7-2	CASSLVLSDTQYF	TGTGCCAGCAGCTTAGTACTATCCGATACGCAGTATTTT
TRBJ2-5	TRBD1	many	TRBV9	CASSVSTSTGGSQYF	TGTGCCAGCAGCGTAAGCACCAGCACAGGGGGGAGCCAGTACTTC
TRBJ2-7	-	-	TRBV28	CASTPLRRGRVYF	TGTGCCAGCACACCCCTACGGCGGGGTAGAGTGTACTTC
TRBJ2-3	TRBD2	-	TRBV20-1	CSAGRVAGDLGTDTQYF	TGCAGTGCTGGGAGGGTGGCGGGTGACTTGGGAACAGATACGCAGTATTTT
TRBJ2-1	TRBD2	-	TRBV9	CASSVARGVGNEQFF	TGTGCCAGCAGCGTAGCTCGGGGGGTGGGGAATGAGCAGTTCTTC
TRBJ2-2	-	few	TRBV29-1	CSVGWNTGELFF	TGCAGCGTTGGATGGAACACCGGGGAGCTGTTTTTT
TRBJ2-1	-	few	TRBV6-5	CASSYGLRGNEQFF	TGTGCCAGCAGTTACGGCCTAAGGGGCAATGAGCAGTTCTTC
TRBJ2-7	-	-	TRBV3-1	CASSHRLSADEQYF	TGTGCCAGCAGCCACCGACTATCCGCGGACGAGCAGTACTTC
TRBJ1-2	-	few	TRBV27	CASSLFQGGYYGYTF	TGTGCCAGCAGTTTATTTCAAGGGGGATACTATGGCTACACCTTC
TRBJ2-3	TRBD2	few	TRBV6-1	CASSATSGYTDTQYF	TGTGCCAGCAGTGCCACTAGCGGGTACACAGATACGCAGTATTTT
TRBJ2-1	TRBD2	-	TRBV29-1	CSVGLAGGPWNEQFF	TGCAGCGTTGGACTAGCGGGAGGGCCTTGGAATGAGCAGTTCTTC
TRBJ2-7	TRBD1	many	TRBV12-3/TRBV12-4	CASRSTGTGAYEQYF	TGTGCCAGCAGATCAACCGGGACAGGGGCCTACGAGCAGTACTTC
TRBJ2-7	TRBD1	-	TRBV12-3/TRBV12-4	CASSYSPDRADEQYF	TGTGCCAGCAGTTATTCCCCGGACAGGGCGGACGAGCAGTACTTC
TRBJ2-1	TRBD2	-	TRBV5-1	CASSGGGNDEQFF	TGCGCCAGCTCGGGGGGAGGTAACGATGAGCAGTTCTTC
TRBJ2-3	-	-	TRBV29-1	CSVPAPRGSTDTQYF	TGCAGCGTTCCGGCCCCAAGGGGGAGCACAGATACGCAGTATTTT
TRBJ1-6	-	few	TRBV6-1	CASRSGTFNSPLHF	TGTGCCAGCAGATCCGGAACGTTCAATTCACCCCTCCACTTT
TRBJ2-4	-	few	TRBV4-3	CASSQASGNIQYF	TGCGCCAGCAGCCAAGCTTCGGGAAACATTCAGTACTTC
TRBJ2-7	-	few	TRBV29-1	CSVEDSGTQTYEQYF	TGCAGCGTTGAAGATTCCGGGACTCAGACCTACGAGCAGTACTTC
TRBJ2-7	TRBD2	many	TRBV5-6	CASSLWTSGVYEQYF	TGTGCCAGCAGCTTATGGACTAGCGGGGTCTACGAGCAGTACTTC
TRBJ1-4	-	many	TRBV6-1	CASKGRLNEKLFF	TGTGCCAGCAAAGGGCGCCTCAATGAAAAACTGTTTTTT
TRBJ2-7	-	many	TRBV10-3	CAISEGTHEQYF	TGTGCCATCAGTGAGGGGACCCACGAGCAGTACTTC
TRBJ2-7	TRBD1	-	TRBV23-1	CASSQSPQGAYEQYF	TGCGCCAGCAGTCAATCCCCACAGGGGGCCTACGAGCAGTACTTC
TRBJ2-1	TRBD2	many	TRBV24-1	CATSVLAGGPHEQFF	TGTGCCACCAGTGTACTCGCGGGAGGGCCCCATGAGCAGTTCTTC
TRBJ2-3	TRBD2	-	TRBV6-2/TRBV6-3	CASSSLAGDSEADTQYF	TGTGCCAGCAGTTCTCTAGCGGGGGACTCCGAGGCAGATACGCAGTATTTT
TRBJ1-1	-	few	TRBV19	CASSIYPENTEAFF	TGTGCCAGTAGTATATATCCGGAAAACACTGAAGCTTTCTTT
TRBJ1-1	-	many	TRBV7-9	CASSFGPNTEAFF	TGTGCCAGCAGCTTTGGGCCCAACACTGAAGCTTTCTTT
TRBJ2-7	TRBD1	few	TRBV7-3	CASSQWGQGIYEQYF	TGTGCCAGCAGCCAATGGGGACAGGGGATCTACGAGCAGTACTTC
TRBJ2-4	-	few	TRBV30	CAWSKAFGSIQYF	TGTGCCTGGAGCAAGGCGTTTGGGAGCATTCAGTACTTC
TRBJ2-1	TRBD1	-	TRBV7-3	CASSRGQGAPVDEQFF	TGTGCCAGCAGTCGCGGACAGGGGGCGCCTGTCGATGAGCAGTTCTTC
TRBJ2-5	TRBD2	few	TRBV7-2	CASSLSAGEETQYF	TGTGCCAGCAGCTTGTCGGCGGGGGAAGAGACCCAGTACTTC
TRBJ1-2	-	many	TRBV27	CASSSDSHYGYTF	TGTGCCAGCAGTTCGGACAGCCACTATGGCTACACCTTC
TRBJ1-2	-	-	TRBV4-3	CASSQDRVSAGYTF	TGCGCCAGCAGCCAAGATCGGGTCTCGGCAGGCTACACCTTC
TRBJ2-2	TRBD2	few	TRBV12-3/TRBV12-4	CASSLTGGSEGELFF	TGTGCCAGCAGTTTGACTGGCGGGAGTGAAGGGGAGCTGTTTTTT
TRBJ2-7	-	-	TRBV5-1	CASSPGPGSSEQYF	TGCGCCAGCAGCCCGGGACCAGGGAGCAGCGAGCAGTACTTC
TRBJ1-3	-	many	TRBV5-5	CASSLLADSSGNTIYF	TGTGCCAGCAGCCTCTTGGCCGATAGCTCTGGAAACACCATATATTTT
TRBJ2-3	-	many	TRBV24-1	CATSGGPGVGTDTQYF	TGTGCCACCAGTGGGGGTCCAGGGGTCGGCACAGATACGCAGTATTTT
TRBJ2-3	-	few	TRBV29-1	CSVERLTADTQYF	TGCAGCGTGGAACGACTAACTGCAGATACGCAGTATTTT
TRBJ2-5	TRBD1	few	TRBV5-1	CASSSGQALVQETQYF	TGCGCCAGCAGTTCGGGACAGGCCCTGGTCCAAGAGACCCAGTACTTC
TRBJ1-1	-	few	TRBV28	CASSSHPDEAFF	TGTGCCAGCAGTTCTCACCCGGATGAAGCTTTCTTT
TRBJ2-7	-	many	TRBV7-2	CASSSRGPYEQYF	TGTGCCAGCAGCTCCCGGGGACCCTACGAGCAGTACTTC
TRBJ2-1	TRBD2	few	TRBV20-1	CSARDERSGVSSYNEQFF	TGCAGTGCTAGAGATGAGAGGAGCGGGGTGAGCTCCTACAATGAGCAGTTCTTC